The sequence of this TCR beta chain was determined in a study of blood T cell repertoires in COVID-19. Sequencing was performed with immunoSEQ multiplex PCR; in TCRdb, only in-frame clones are kept and a portion is missing. Of hundreds of thousands of clones in the sample, 75% to 90% were seen once. This CDR3 region has 15 residues. Trimming removed 6 bases from V and 0 bases from J; junction bases left unmatched: 7. CDR1 is LNHDA and CDR2 is SQIVND in the germline V gene (reference sequence). The source is a woman aged 25-40 years who had recovered from COVID-19. Sequences were obtained from PBMCs or T cells enriched from blood (not recorded which). V and J are TRBV19 and TRBJ1-1, with 7 bases lining up with TRBD1. The CDR3 here is CASRSRDRMNTEAFF. The CDR3 DNA sequence: TGTGCCAGTAGAAGTCGGGACAGAATGAACACTGAAGCTTTCTTT.